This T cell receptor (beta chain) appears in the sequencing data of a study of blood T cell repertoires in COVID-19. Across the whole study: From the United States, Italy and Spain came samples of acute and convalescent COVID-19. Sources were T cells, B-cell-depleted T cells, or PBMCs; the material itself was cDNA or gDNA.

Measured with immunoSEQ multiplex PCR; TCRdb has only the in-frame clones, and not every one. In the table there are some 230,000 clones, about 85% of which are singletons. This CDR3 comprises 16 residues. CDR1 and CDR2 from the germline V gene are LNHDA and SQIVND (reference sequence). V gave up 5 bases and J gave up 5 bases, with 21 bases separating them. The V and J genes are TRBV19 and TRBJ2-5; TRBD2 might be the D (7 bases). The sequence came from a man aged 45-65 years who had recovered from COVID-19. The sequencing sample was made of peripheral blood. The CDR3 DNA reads TGTGCCAGTAGTCCCCACCTGGGCGGGGGCGAGGAGACCCAGTACTTC. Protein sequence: CASSPHLGGGEETQYF. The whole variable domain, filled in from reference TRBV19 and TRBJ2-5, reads DGGITQSPKYLFRKEGQNVTLSCEQNLNHDAMYWYRQDPGQGLRLIYYSQIVNDFQKGDIAEGYSVSREKKESFPLTVTSAQKNPTAFYLCASSPHLGGGEETQYFGPGTRLLVL.